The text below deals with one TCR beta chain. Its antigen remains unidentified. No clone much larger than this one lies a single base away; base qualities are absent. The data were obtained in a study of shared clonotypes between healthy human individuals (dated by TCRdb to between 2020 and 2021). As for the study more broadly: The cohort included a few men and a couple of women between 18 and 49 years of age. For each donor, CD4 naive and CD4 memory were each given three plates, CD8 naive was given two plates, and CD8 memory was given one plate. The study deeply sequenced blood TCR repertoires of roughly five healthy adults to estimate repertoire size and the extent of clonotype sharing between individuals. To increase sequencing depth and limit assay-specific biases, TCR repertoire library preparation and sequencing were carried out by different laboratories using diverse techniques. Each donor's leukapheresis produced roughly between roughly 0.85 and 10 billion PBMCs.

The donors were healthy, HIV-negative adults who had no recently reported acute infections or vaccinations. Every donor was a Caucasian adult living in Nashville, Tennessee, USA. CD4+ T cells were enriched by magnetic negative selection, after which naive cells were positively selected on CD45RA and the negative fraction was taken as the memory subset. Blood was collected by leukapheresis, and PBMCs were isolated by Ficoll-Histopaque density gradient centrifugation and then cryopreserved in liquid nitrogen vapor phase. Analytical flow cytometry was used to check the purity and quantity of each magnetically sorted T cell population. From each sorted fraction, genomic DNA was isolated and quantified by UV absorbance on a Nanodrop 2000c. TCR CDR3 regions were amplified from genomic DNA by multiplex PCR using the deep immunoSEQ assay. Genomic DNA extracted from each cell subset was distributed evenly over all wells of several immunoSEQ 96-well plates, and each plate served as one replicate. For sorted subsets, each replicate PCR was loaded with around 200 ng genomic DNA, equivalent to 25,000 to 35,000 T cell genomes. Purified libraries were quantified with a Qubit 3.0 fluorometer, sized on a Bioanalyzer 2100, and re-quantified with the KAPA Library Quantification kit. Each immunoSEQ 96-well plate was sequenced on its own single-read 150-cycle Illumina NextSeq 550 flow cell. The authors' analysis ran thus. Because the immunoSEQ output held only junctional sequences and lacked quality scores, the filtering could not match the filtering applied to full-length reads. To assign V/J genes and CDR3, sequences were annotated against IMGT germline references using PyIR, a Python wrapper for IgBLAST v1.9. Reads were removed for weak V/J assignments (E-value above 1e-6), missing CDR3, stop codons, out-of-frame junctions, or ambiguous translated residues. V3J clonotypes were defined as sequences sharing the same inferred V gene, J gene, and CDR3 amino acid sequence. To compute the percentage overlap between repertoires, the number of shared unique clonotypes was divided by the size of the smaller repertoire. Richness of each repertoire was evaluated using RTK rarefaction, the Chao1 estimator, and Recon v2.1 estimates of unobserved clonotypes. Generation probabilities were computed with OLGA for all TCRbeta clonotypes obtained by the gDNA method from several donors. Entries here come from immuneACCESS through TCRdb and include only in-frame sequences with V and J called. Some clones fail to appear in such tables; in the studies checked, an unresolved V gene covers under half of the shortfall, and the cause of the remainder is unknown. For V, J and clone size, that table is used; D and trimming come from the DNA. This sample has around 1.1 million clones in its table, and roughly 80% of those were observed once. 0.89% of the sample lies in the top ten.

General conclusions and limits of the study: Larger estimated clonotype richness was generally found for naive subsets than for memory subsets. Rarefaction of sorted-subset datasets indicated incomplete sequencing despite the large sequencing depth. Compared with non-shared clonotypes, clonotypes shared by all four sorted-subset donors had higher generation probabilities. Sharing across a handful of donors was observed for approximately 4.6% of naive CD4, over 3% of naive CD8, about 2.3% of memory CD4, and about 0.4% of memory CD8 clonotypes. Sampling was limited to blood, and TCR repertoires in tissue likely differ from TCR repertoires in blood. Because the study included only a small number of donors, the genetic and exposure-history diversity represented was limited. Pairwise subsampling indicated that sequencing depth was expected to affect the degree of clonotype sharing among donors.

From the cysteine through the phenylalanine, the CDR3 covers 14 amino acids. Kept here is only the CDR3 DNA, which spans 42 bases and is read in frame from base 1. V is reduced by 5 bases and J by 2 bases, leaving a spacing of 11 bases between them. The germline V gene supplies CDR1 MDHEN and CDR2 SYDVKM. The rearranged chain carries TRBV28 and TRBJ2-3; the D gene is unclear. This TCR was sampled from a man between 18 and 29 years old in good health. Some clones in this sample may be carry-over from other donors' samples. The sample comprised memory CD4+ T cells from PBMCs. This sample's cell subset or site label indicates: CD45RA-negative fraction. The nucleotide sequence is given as TGTGCCAGCAGTGGCGGACCACACACAGATACGCAGTATTTT. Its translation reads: CASSGGPHTDTQYF.